This TCR beta chain emerged from a study of blood T cell repertoires in COVID-19. Study overall: The study drew acute and convalescent COVID-19 samples from the United States, Italy and Spain.

The germline CDR1 and CDR2 sequences are MDHEN and SYDVKM. CDR3 size: 14 residues. V dropped 5 bases and J dropped 2 bases, with 12 bases sitting between them. As processed by the authors: Estimates of nucleated cell counts were drawn from the amplification of reference gene primers. The data were produced by immunoSEQ multiplex PCR, yet TCRdb's version contains in-frame clones alone and is incomplete. The DNA was the basis for D and trimming; V, J and clone size are from that table. This sample has 65,000 to 90,000 clones, with roughly 80% found just once. In this sample, this clone turned up a few times.

The source material was peripheral blood. The V and J genes are TRBV28 and TRBJ1-2, with D perhaps TRBD1 (6 bases). The clonotype was recovered from a woman of 80 years or more with active or convalescent COVID-19. CDR3 nucleotides: TGTGCCAGCAGTCCACCCACAGGGAACTATGGCTACACCTTC. Its translation: CASSPPTGNYGYTF.